The clone carrying this T cell receptor beta chain is categorized as medium-sized. These data are taken from a study of HIV-infected patients and healthy controls. All unsorted peripheral T cells were captured because whole blood was used without fractionation. Alpha and beta constant-region primers primed reverse transcription of about 500 ng RNA. Separate chain-specific third strand synthesis with multiplexing indices produced the alpha and beta libraries. From the 5' RACE reads, TCRdb called clonotypes with MiXCR, one entry per CDR3 protein. The profile shows around 21,000 distinct CDR3 sequences, 7.5% to 9% of them singletons. The source of this sequence is an adult in good health. Source material: blood.

CDR3 sequence: CASSSPRSAGGPTDTQYF. The CDR3 DNA is TGTGCCAGCAGCTCTCCGCGATCGGCGGGAGGGCCCACAGATACGCAGTATTTT. This sequence joins TRBV7-9 and TRBJ2-3; TRBD2 agrees at 9 bases. V lost 4 bases, J lost 2 bases, and 13 bases stayed unmatched. The germline V gene has CDR1 SEHNR and CDR2 FQNEAQ (reference sequence). The CDR3 runs 18 residues.